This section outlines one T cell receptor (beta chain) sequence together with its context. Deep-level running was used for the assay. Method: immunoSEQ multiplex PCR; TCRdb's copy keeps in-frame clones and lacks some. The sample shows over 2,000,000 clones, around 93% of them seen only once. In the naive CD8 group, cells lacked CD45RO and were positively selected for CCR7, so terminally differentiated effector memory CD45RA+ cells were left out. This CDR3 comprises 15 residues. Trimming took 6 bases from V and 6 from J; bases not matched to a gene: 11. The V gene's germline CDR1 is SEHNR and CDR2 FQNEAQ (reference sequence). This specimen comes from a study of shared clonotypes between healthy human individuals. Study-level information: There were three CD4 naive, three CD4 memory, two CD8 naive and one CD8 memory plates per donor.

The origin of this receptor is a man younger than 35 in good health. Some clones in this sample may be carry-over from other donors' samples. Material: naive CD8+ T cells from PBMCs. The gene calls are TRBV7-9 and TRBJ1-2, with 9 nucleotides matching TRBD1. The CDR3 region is CASSVTGTGRDGYTF. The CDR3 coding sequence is TGTGCCAGCAGTGTGACCGGGACAGGGCGGGATGGCTACACCTTC.